The 29 T cell receptor beta chains below were found in one sample sequenced in a study of prognosis after radiotherapy for stage I lung cancer. Two rounds of multiplex PCR amplified TCR beta CDR3 from genomic DNA. Each TRBV and TRBJ gene had its own primer in the first PCR round. MiXCR, run by TCRdb on the multiplex PCR reads, gives a single entry per CDR3 protein. The profile shows over 14,000 distinct CDR3 sequences, about 60% of them singletons. Source: PBMCs, taken before or after stereotactic body radiation therapy (not recorded which). All receptors derive from a donor aged 50 or older with non-small cell lung cancer.

As concerns this clonotype: A much bigger clone sits one base away, suggesting this may be a read error. The chain is built from TRBV2 and TRBJ2-5, with TRBD1 matching over 7 bases. The CDR3 is 14 amino acids. CDR1 SNHLY and CDR2 FYNNEI come from the germline V gene. V shed 7 bases and J 4 bases; nucleotides not matched to a gene: 9. The CDR3 protein is CASITDRCAETQYF. Here the CDR3 DNA reads TGTGCCAGCATCACGGACAGGTGCGCAGAGACCCAGTACTTC.

The rearrangement joins TRBV24-1 to TRBJ1-2, with TRBD1 matching 7 bases. CDR3 length equals 14 residues. Trimming removed 0 bases from V and 6 bases from J; junction bases left unmatched: 3. Germline CDR1 reads KGHDR; CDR2 reads SFDVKD. This chain's CDR3 is CATSDLGTVDGYTF. For the CDR3, the DNA is TGTGCCACCAGTGATTTGGGGACAGTTGATGGCTACACCTTC.

This clonotype was detected many times. CDR3 bases: TGCAGTGCTAGGCCCTCTTCGGGTACGGGGGAGACCCAGTACTTC. As protein: CSARPSSGTGETQYF. The chain joins TRBV20-1 to TRBJ2-5, with D maybe TRBD2 (5 bases). The V gene's germline CDR1 is DFQATT and CDR2 SNEGSKA (reference sequence). Trimming left V 3 bases short and J 5 bases short, with 19 bases between. The CDR3 has 15 residues.

Regarding this clonotype: A far larger clone is one nucleotide away, so this likely arose from a read error. The chain uses TRBV6-4 and TRBJ2-7; 7 nucleotides agree with TRBD1. The length of the CDR3 is 14 residues. The V gene's germline CDR1 is MRHNA and CDR2 SNTAGT. The V and J ends lost 5 bases and 3 bases, in that order; junction bases with no gene match: 7. The CDR3 nucleotides are TGTGCCAGCAGTTACGTGACAGGGAGCTACGAGCAGTACTTC. Translation gives CASSYVTGSYEQYF.

The chain joins TRBV6-2 or TRBV6-3 to TRBJ2-2, with D hard to call. V was trimmed by 5 bases and J by 5 bases, leaving 15 bases between them. CDR1 is MNHEY and CDR2 is SVGEGT in the germline V gene. The length of the CDR3 is 15 residues. This chain's CDR3 is CASSSLGRKTGELFF. CDR3 DNA: TGTGCCAGCAGTAGTTTAGGGCGGAAAACCGGGGAGCTGTTTTTT.

This clonotype was observed many times. The DNA of the CDR3 is TGTGCCAGCAGCGTAGCTTTGAGGACAGGGATTCGCGAGCAGTACTTC. Translating it yields CASSVALRTGIREQYF. The J gene is TRBJ2-7, the V gene TRBV9; 8 bases are a match to TRBD1. Germline CDR1 reads SGDLS; CDR2 reads YYNGEE. This CDR3 is 16 amino acids long. The V and J ends lost 0 bases and 6 bases, in that order; junction bases with no gene match: 11.

This clonotype has more than one count but fewer than ten. It differs at one base from a far larger clone, so likely a read error. V and J are TRBV11-2 and TRBJ2-7; 7 nucleotides agree with TRBD2. The CDR3 runs 17 residues. CDR1 SGHAT and CDR2 FQNNGV come from the germline V gene. The CDR3 is CASPRTTGLAEPYERYF. The CDR3 region has the DNA TGTGCCAGCCCAAGGACGACTGGGCTAGCGGAGCCCTACGAGCGGTACTTC.

A word on this clonotype: A read error may produce the germline difference seen at one junction end. The rearrangement links TRBV2 to TRBJ1-2; D possibly corresponds to TRBD1 (5 bases). CDR3 size: 16 residues. CDR1 SNHLY and CDR2 FYNNEI come from the germline V gene. The CDR3 region is CASIISRQTKGYCYTF. The CDR3 nucleotides are TGTGCCAGCATAATCTCTAGACAGACCAAAGGCTATTGCTACACCTTC.

The chain combines TRBV20-1 with TRBJ2-2, with 8 bases fitting TRBD1. V was pared by 3 bases and J by 1 base, with 4 bases of the junction left unmatched. CDR1 is DFQATT and CDR2 is SNEGSKA in the germline V gene (reference sequence). There are 15 residues in the CDR3. CDR3 loop: CSASGGQGNTGELFF. The CDR3 nucleotides read TGCAGTGCTAGCGGCGGACAGGGGAACACCGGGGAGCTGTTTTTT.

This clonotype was counted ten times or more. This chain joins TRBV4-1 and TRBJ2-1, with 10 bases matching TRBD2. This CDR3 is 15 amino acids long. Germline CDR1 MGHRA, CDR2 YSYEKL. Trimming removed 4 bases from V and 4 bases from J; junction bases left unmatched: 4. The CDR3 here is CASSRTSGGYNEQFF. DNA for the CDR3: TGCGCCAGCAGCCGGACTAGCGGAGGATACAATGAGCAGTTCTTC.

This clonotype counts as medium-sized. The chain has TRBV5-1 and TRBJ2-3, with 7 bases identical to TRBD2. The V segment lost 5 bases and the J segment 1 base; nucleotides outside the gene matches: 10. CDR1 is SGHRS, CDR2 YFSETQ, per germline. The CDR3 covers 16 residues. The CDR3 DNA reads as TGCGCCAGCAGTCCCCGACTGGGAGGGGGCACAGATACGCAGTATTTT. It yields the protein CASSPRLGGGTDTQYF.

This clonotype was recorded many times. This sequence joins TRBV19 and TRBJ2-5; possibly TRBD1 or TRBD2 for D (6 bases each). The V end lost 4 bases, the J end lost 1 base, and 16 bases lay between the germline ends. CDR1 is LNHDA, CDR2 SQIVND, per germline (reference sequence). The CDR3 is 16 amino acids. CDR3 sequence reads: CASSKRGKGGQETQYF. CDR3 bases: TGTGCCAGTAGTAAAAGGGGGAAGGGGGGCCAAGAGACCCAGTACTTC.

This clonotype is classed as medium-sized. The chain couples TRBV11-3 to TRBJ2-1; the match to TRBD2 covers 11 bases. J lost 8 bases, V lost 4 bases, and 7 bases had no gene match. Germline-derived CDR1 and CDR2 are SGHNT and YENEEA. The CDR3 is made up of 15 amino acids. The DNA of the CDR3 is TGTGCCAGCAGCTCGATAGCGGGAGGGCGCGATGAGCAGTTCTTC. This gives the protein CASSSIAGGRDEQFF.

This clonotype was observed at least ten times. This chain links TRBV10-3 with TRBJ2-1; 13 positions match TRBD2. Trimming at V came to 6 bases and at J to 9 bases, leaving 5 bases not matched to a gene. Germline V lookup: CDR1 ENHRY, CDR2 SYGVKD. This CDR3 spans 14 amino acids. CDR3 in amino acids: CAIRGLAGIGEQFF. The DNA of the CDR3 is TGTGCCATCAGGGGACTAGCGGGAATAGGTGAGCAGTTCTTC.

This chain uses TRBV5-1 with TRBJ1-5; a possible D gene is TRBD1 (5 bases). The V and J ends lost 4 bases and 9 bases respectively, with 17 bases between them. The CDR3 totals 14 residues. Looked up from germline, CDR1 is SGHRS and CDR2 is YFSETQ. The DNA of the CDR3 is TGCGCCAGCAGCGAGGGGCCGGAAGCGAGGCCCCAGCATTTT. Its translation: CASSEGPEARPQHF.

Concerning this clonotype itself: A read error may produce the germline difference seen at one junction end. This chain uses TRBV20-1 with TRBJ2-5; no reliable D call. This CDR3 has 13 residues. Germline V gives CDR1 DFQATT, CDR2 SNEGSKA (reference sequence). CDR3: CSARGSGKETKYF. The CDR3 DNA sequence: TGCAGTGCTAGAGGCAGTGGGAAGGAGACCAAGTACTTC.

As to this clonotype: A far larger clone is only one base removed, so a read error is likely. J is TRBJ2-1 and V is TRBV7-9; 8 bases fit TRBD2. The CDR3 is 11 residues long. Trimming took 8 bases from V and 8 from J; bases not matched to a gene: 2. Looked up from germline, CDR1 is SEHNR and CDR2 is FQNEAQ (reference sequence). The CDR3 nucleotides read TGTGCCAGCGTGCGGGAGGATGAGCAGTTCTTC. This sequence encodes CASVREDEQFF.

This clonotype rates as medium-sized. The V and J genes are TRBV6-5 and TRBJ2-2; D uncertain. CDR3 length: 12 amino acids. Trimming removed 2 bases from V and 2 bases from J, with 0 bases in between. The germline V gene has CDR1 MNHEY and CDR2 SVGAGI. Here the CDR3 reads CASSYNTGELFF. The CDR3, as DNA: TGTGCCAGCAGTTACAACACCGGGGAGCTGTTTTTT.

This clonotype was detected many times. This chain joins TRBV14 and TRBJ2-7, with D perhaps matching TRBD1 (5 bases). The CDR3 consists of 16 residues. Germline CDR1 and CDR2: SGHDN and FVKESK. With 1 base removed from V and 1 base from J, the gap between germline ends came to 14 bases. The CDR3 is CASSQGAGRKSYEQYF. The CDR3 bases are TGTGCCAGCAGCCAAGGAGCAGGGCGAAAGTCCTACGAGCAGTACTTC.

This chain connects TRBV6-1 to TRBJ1-1; D unclear. The germline CDR1 and CDR2 sequences are MNHNS and SASEGT. CDR3 length equals 13 residues. Trimming stripped 7 bases from V and 5 bases from J, with 14 bases between. The CDR3 sequence: CASIDVGGTEAFF. The CDR3 bases are TGTGCCAGCATCGATGTGGGCGGGACTGAAGCTTTCTTT.

The sample holds many counts of this clonotype. The gene calls are TRBV24-1 and TRBJ2-3, with TRBD1 identical over 10 bases. Germline V gene lookup returns CDR1 KGHDR and CDR2 SFDVKD. This CDR3 contains 13 residues. V lost 9 bases and J lost 1; bases outside the gene matches: 0. CDR3 residues: CATGQGGTDTQYF. The CDR3 coding sequence is TGTGCCACCGGACAGGGGGGCACAGATACGCAGTATTTT.

This clonotype was seen at least ten times. The chain's CDR3 is CVSGTSQGLGYTF. CDR3 nucleotide sequence: TGTGTTTCTGGGACGTCGCAGGGTTTGGGCTACACCTTC. The rearrangement uses TRBV10-3 and TRBJ1-2; D is perhaps TRBD1 (5 bases). The CDR3 loop spans 13 amino acids. Germline values: CDR1 ENHRY, CDR2 SYGVKD.

The chain links TRBV12-3 or TRBV12-4 to TRBJ2-1, with a weak D call TRBD1 (6 bases). This CDR3 has 15 amino acids. Trimming pared 8 bases from V and 3 bases from J, leaving 17 bases between. The CDR3 DNA is TGTGCCAGCCGACCGGGACAAAAATTCTACAATGAGCAGTTCTTC. The encoded protein is CASRPGQKFYNEQFF.

About this clonotype: The junction departs from germline at one end; a sequencing error may be responsible. The CDR3 nucleotides read TGTGCCAGCATCCCCAGCGTCCAGAACTACGGGCAGTACTTC. As protein: CASIPSVQNYGQYF. The chain has TRBV7-2 and TRBJ2-7; D is uncertain. The CDR3 extends over 14 amino acids. The germline V gene has CDR1 SGHTA and CDR2 FQGNSA.

This clonotype came up a few times. This chain links TRBV20-1 with TRBJ2-7; 7 nucleotides agree with TRBD1. The CDR3 length is 16 residues. Germline-derived CDR1 and CDR2 are DFQATT and SNEGSKA (reference sequence). Trimming took 1 base from V and 0 from J; bases not matched to a gene: 9. Here the CDR3 reads CSARGPRTGCSYEQYF. As DNA, the CDR3 is TGCAGTGCTAGAGGACCCAGGACAGGATGCTCCTACGAGCAGTACTTC.

V gene TRBV27 combines with J gene TRBJ2-7; the match to TRBD1 covers 8 bases. Germline V lookup: CDR1 MNHEY, CDR2 SMNVEV (reference sequence). The trim removed 4 bases at V and 5 bases at J, leaving 7 bases unmatched. CDR3 length: 14 residues. This CDR3 is CASSSPDRGHEQYF. As DNA, the CDR3 is TGTGCCAGCAGTTCCCCCGACAGGGGCCACGAGCAGTACTTC.

This chain connects TRBV12-3 or TRBV12-4 to TRBJ2-3; D might be TRBD2 (5 bases). V was clipped by 5 bases and J by 6 bases, with 9 bases between them. The CDR3 contains 12 residues. The CDR3 protein is CASSVWEDTQYF. The CDR3 DNA reads as TGTGCCAGCAGTGTTTGGGAGGATACGCAGTATTTT.

This clonotype has ten or more counts. This chain joins TRBV28 and TRBJ2-5; 8 positions match TRBD1. The CDR3 contains 15 residues. Per germline, CDR1 MDHEN and CDR2 SYDVKM. V was clipped by 3 bases and J by 3 bases; unmatched bases: 6. In DNA, the CDR3 is TGTGCCAGCAGTTTTTCAGGACAGGGAGAAGAGACCCAGTACTTC. This translates into CASSFSGQGEETQYF.

In this sample, this clonotype turned up many times. The genes are TRBV7-9 and TRBJ2-3, with D perhaps TRBD2 (6 bases). V lost 4 bases, J lost 3 bases, and 17 bases lay in between. The CDR3 totals 16 residues. Germline values: CDR1 SEHNR, CDR2 FQNEAQ (reference sequence). The CDR3 protein is CASSSATGGWTDTQYF. Here the CDR3 DNA reads TGTGCCAGCAGCTCAGCGACCGGGGGATGGACAGATACGCAGTATTTT.